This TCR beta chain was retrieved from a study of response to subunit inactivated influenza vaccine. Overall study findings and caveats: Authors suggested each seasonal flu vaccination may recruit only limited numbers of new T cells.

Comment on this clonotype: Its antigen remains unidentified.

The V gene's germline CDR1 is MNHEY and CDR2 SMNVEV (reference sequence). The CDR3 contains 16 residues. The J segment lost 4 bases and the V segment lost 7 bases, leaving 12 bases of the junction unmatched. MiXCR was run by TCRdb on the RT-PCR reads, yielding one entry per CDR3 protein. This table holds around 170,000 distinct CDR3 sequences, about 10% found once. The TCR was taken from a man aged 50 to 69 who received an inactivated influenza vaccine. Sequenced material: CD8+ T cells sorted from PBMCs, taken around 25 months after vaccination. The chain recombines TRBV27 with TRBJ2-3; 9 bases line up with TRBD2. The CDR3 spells CASTTLRREGPDTQYF. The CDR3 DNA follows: TGTGCCAGCACAACATTAAGGCGGGAGGGCCCAGATACGCAGTATTTT.